These 25 T cell receptor beta chains were all obtained from the same sample, sequenced in a study of OX40 agonist ivuxolimab in advanced cancers. The protocol was immunoSEQ multiplex PCR, while the TCRdb copy is restricted to in-frame clones and leaves out a portion. The sample includes tens of thousands of clones, about 88% seen only once; the top ten take 0.75% to 0.85%. The sample in question was CD4+ or CD8+ T cells sorted from blood, obtained in a trial of the OX40 agonist ivuxolimab. The receptors shown here come from an adult with an advanced solid tumor such as melanoma, head and neck, liver or kidney cancer.

The chain recombines TRBV5-1 with TRBJ1-1; the D gene is possibly TRBD1 (6 bases). The germline gives CDR1 SGHRS, CDR2 YFSETQ. The CDR3 is made up of 15 amino acids. The ends were cut back, 3 bases at V and 6 bases at J, with 18 bases in the middle. For the CDR3, the DNA is TGCGCCAGCAGCTCATCGCAGACAGGTTCCTCTGAAGCTTTCTTT. Protein sequence: CASSSSQTGSSEAFF.

The chain uses TRBV23-1 and TRBJ1-3; 9 nucleotides align to TRBD1. TRBV23-1 is flagged as an ORF with uncertain function. CDR3 length: 19 amino acids. The V gene end was trimmed by 0 bases and the J gene end by 3 bases; junction bases not matched to a gene: 12. CDR3 nucleotide sequence: TGCGCCAGCAGTCAATCGGAAGACAGGGGGGTTTTGGGTGGAAACACCATATATTTT. This codes for CASSQSEDRGVLGGNTIYF.

The chain recombines TRBV5-6 with TRBJ1-3; D unresolved. CDR1 is SGHDT and CDR2 is YYEEEE in the germline V gene. V was trimmed by 0 bases and J by 3 bases, leaving 1 base between them. The CDR3 has 12 residues. CDR3 nucleotide sequence: TGTGCCAGCAGCTTGGGTGGAAACACCATATATTTT. This gives the protein CASSLGGNTIYF.

This sequence joins TRBV6-5 and TRBJ1-2; the D is unclear. The CDR3 loop spans 12 amino acids. With 4 bases removed from V and 8 bases from J, the gap between germline ends came to 11 bases. Germline-derived CDR1 and CDR2 are MNHEY and SVGAGI. Here the CDR3 reads CASSSLTGGYTF. The DNA for the CDR3 is TGTGCCAGCAGTTCGTTAACTGGGGGCTACACCTTC.

The chain recombines TRBV5-1 with TRBJ2-7; D is possibly TRBD1 or TRBD2 (5 bases each). V shed 1 base and J shed 4 bases, with 9 bases lying between them. The CDR3 covers 13 residues. Germline V CDR1 and CDR2: SGHRS, YFSETQ. CDR3 nucleotide sequence: TGCGCCAGCAGCTTGTTCGAGGGGTACGAGCAGTACTTC. It encodes CASSLFEGYEQYF.

The chain recombines TRBV27 with TRBJ1-2; 10 bases are a match to TRBD1. J was trimmed by 8 bases and V by 1 base; bases with no gene match: 7. Per the germline V gene, CDR1 is MNHEY and CDR2 is SMNVEV (reference sequence). This CDR3 has 15 amino acids. Written as DNA, the CDR3 is TGTGCCAGCAGTTTATACGGGACAGGGGAAGGGGGCTACACCTTC. Translated: CASSLYGTGEGGYTF.

J is TRBJ1-3 and V is TRBV9, with 7 bases identical to TRBD1. This CDR3 has 18 residues. The germline CDR1 and CDR2 sequences are SGDLS and YYNGEE. J gave up 4 bases and V 3 bases, and 16 bases lay outside the gene matches. The CDR3 sequence is CASSAVPGQVHGGNTIYF. CDR3 nucleotide sequence: TGTGCCAGCAGCGCAGTCCCAGGACAGGTCCACGGGGGAAACACCATATATTTT. Full variable domain (remainder filled in from reference TRBV9 and TRBJ1-3): DSGVTQTPKHLITATGQRVTLRCSPRSGDLSVYWYQQSLDQGLQFLIQYYNGEERAKGNILERFSAQQFPDLHSELNLSSLELGDSALYFCASSAVPGQVHGGNTIYFGEGSWLTVV.

In this sample, this clone turned up a few times. The gene calls are TRBV25-1 and TRBJ1-1, with unresolved D. The CDR3 extends over 12 amino acids. The V end was cut by 4 bases, the J end by 9 bases, with 12 bases between. Looked up from germline, CDR1 is MGHDK and CDR2 is SYGVNS. CDR3 amino acids: CASSGPSTQAFF. CDR3 in DNA: TGTGCCAGCAGTGGTCCATCCACCCAAGCTTTCTTT.

The rearrangement links TRBV20-1 to TRBJ1-4, with a tentative D call TRBD1 (5 bases). This CDR3 has 11 amino acids. Between the trimmed V and J ends, which lost 3 bases and 9 bases, there was a span of 8 bases. Germline V gene sequence: CDR1 DFQATT, CDR2 SNEGSKA (reference sequence). CDR3 sequence reads: CSASEGKKLFF. CDR3 nucleotide sequence: TGCAGTGCTAGTGAGGGGAAAAAACTGTTTTTT.

The genes are TRBV4-1 and TRBJ2-7; D possibly corresponds to TRBD2 (7 bases). Germline CDR1 MGHRA, CDR2 YSYEKL. The CDR3 is made up of 17 amino acids. Trimming cost V 0 bases and J 4 bases, with 19 bases left between them. The CDR3 DNA reads as TGCGCCAGCAGCCAAGACCCTCGGGGGGCCCAAGGTTACGAGCAGTACTTC. Protein product: CASSQDPRGAQGYEQYF.

The V gene is TRBV25-1, the J gene TRBJ2-5, with D maybe TRBD1 (5 bases). Germline V CDR1 and CDR2: MGHDK, SYGVNS. Deletions cut 4 bases from V and 5 bases from J, with 11 bases between. The CDR3 extends over 13 amino acids. The CDR3 DNA reads TGTGCCAGCAGTGGCCCTCCAGGGGAGACCCAGTACTTC. This translates into CASSGPPGETQYF.

The genes are TRBV9 and TRBJ1-1; D may be TRBD1 (5 bases). The V end was cut by 4 bases, the J end by 0 bases, with 16 bases between. CDR1 and CDR2 from the germline V gene are SGDLS and YYNGEE. This CDR3 region has 16 residues. CDR3 sequence: CASSPGVGGMNTEAFF. Written as DNA, the CDR3 is TGTGCCAGCAGCCCGGGGGTTGGGGGGATGAACACTGAAGCTTTCTTT. Together with reference TRBV9 and TRBJ1-1, the CDR3 gives the full variable domain: DSGVTQTPKHLITATGQRVTLRCSPRSGDLSVYWYQQSLDQGLQFLIQYYNGEERAKGNILERFSAQQFPDLHSELNLSSLELGDSALYFCASSPGVGGMNTEAFFGQGTRLTVV.

The chain carries TRBV4-1 and TRBJ1-5; unclear D gene. Germline V gene lookup returns CDR1 MGHRA and CDR2 YSYEKL. V was cut by 0 bases and J by 0 bases, with 12 bases left in between. This CDR3 has 17 amino acids. In DNA form, the CDR3 reads TGCGCCAGCAGCCAAGAATTTCAGAGAGATAGCAATCAGCCCCAGCATTTT. Translation gives CASSQEFQRDSNQPQHF.

This chain joins TRBV27 and TRBJ1-2; D uncertain. Germline assignment: CDR1 MNHEY and CDR2 SMNVEV (reference sequence). The CDR3 extends over 11 amino acids. Trimming shortened V by 8 bases and J by 8 bases, and 12 bases separated the two germline ends. This CDR3 is CASRRGEGYTF. CDR3 bases: TGTGCCAGCCGTCGCGGGGAGGGCTACACCTTC.

This clone was recorded a few times. The V call is TRBV18, the J call TRBJ1-1, with D possibly TRBD1 on 5 matching bases. Germline CDR1 is KGHSH and CDR2 is LQKENI. The CDR3 contains 14 residues. Trimming took off 6 bases at V and 0 bases at J, with 11 bases between the two ends. The CDR3 DNA reads as TGTGCCAGCTCCTATCAGGGAATGAACACTGAAGCTTTCTTT. It encodes CASSYQGMNTEAFF.

This rearrangement joins TRBV7-2 to TRBJ1-2; D is unresolved. The CDR3 length is 12 residues. V lost 2 bases to trimming and J lost 6 bases, with 7 bases between them. Germline CDR1 is SGHTA and CDR2 is FQGNSA. For the CDR3, the DNA is TGTGCCAGCAGCTTATATAGGGATGGCTACACCTTC. Protein: CASSLYRDGYTF.

The chain carries TRBV27 and TRBJ1-1, with 7 bases fitting TRBD1. V lost 5 bases to trimming and J lost 1 base; unmatched junction nucleotides: 7. CDR1 and CDR2 (germline): MNHEY, SMNVEV (reference sequence). The CDR3 loop spans 15 amino acids. For the CDR3, the DNA is TGTGCCAGCAGTCCAGGGGGGGTCGCGAACACTGAAGCTTTCTTT. It yields the protein CASSPGGVANTEAFF.

V gene TRBV27 combines with J gene TRBJ1-5; D perhaps matches TRBD1 (5 bases). The CDR3 sequence is 15 residues long. Germline V gene sequence: CDR1 MNHEY, CDR2 SMNVEV (reference sequence). V was clipped by 4 bases and J by 4 bases, with 14 bases between them. Here the CDR3 reads CASSSLGAGNQPQHF. The CDR3 bases are TGTGCCAGCAGTTCCCTTGGGGCTGGGAATCAGCCCCAGCATTTT.

The chain combines TRBV10-3 with TRBJ1-2; D is possibly TRBD1 (5 bases). Germline lookup yields CDR1 ENHRY and CDR2 SYGVKD. CDR3 length equals 16 residues. With 0 bases removed from V and 7 bases from J, the gap between germline ends came to 18 bases. CDR3: CAISESGGNPFFGYTF. As DNA, the CDR3 is TGTGCCATCAGTGAGTCGGGGGGGAACCCCTTTTTTGGCTACACCTTC.

The V and J genes are TRBV18 and TRBJ2-5; D is ambiguous. The J call may be faulty, since TRBJ2-7 better matches the DNA end. Looked up from germline, CDR1 is KGHSH and CDR2 is LQKENI. CDR3 length equals 14 residues. The CDR3 loop reads CASSPPGLTYEQYF. CDR3 DNA: TGTGCCAGCTCACCACCGGGCCTAACCTACGAGCAGTACTTC.

The chain uses TRBV18 and TRBJ1-4, with 7 bases identical to TRBD1. V gave up 2 bases and J gave up 5 bases; unmatched junction bases: 8. This CDR3 spans 16 amino acids. Germline values: CDR1 KGHSH, CDR2 LQKENI. The CDR3 DNA follows: TGTGCCAGCTCACCAGAGAGGGGCAGGGGGAATGAAAAACTGTTTTTT. Protein sequence: CASSPERGRGNEKLFF.

The CDR3 is CASSQDGTGWGETQYF. In DNA, the CDR3 is TGTGCCAGCAGCCAAGATGGGACCGGCTGGGGAGAGACCCAGTACTTC. This chain uses TRBV4-2 with TRBJ2-5; perhaps D is TRBD1 or TRBD2 (5 bases each). CDR1 is LGHNA, CDR2 YNFKEQ, per germline. Trimming took 0 bases from V and 4 from J, leaving 15 bases between them. The CDR3 covers 16 residues.

CDR3 bases: TGTGCCAGTAGCCGACTAGCGGGATCCTACAATGAGCAGTTCTTC. Protein sequence: CASSRLAGSYNEQFF. The genes are TRBV19 and TRBJ2-1; TRBD2 agrees at 11 bases. V was pared by 6 bases and J by 1 base, with 2 bases of the junction left unmatched. The CDR3 runs 15 residues. Germline V lookup: CDR1 LNHDA, CDR2 SQIVND (reference sequence).

The chain recombines TRBV6-4 with TRBJ2-1; 8 nucleotides agree with TRBD2. The CDR3 runs 16 residues. Germline assignment: CDR1 MRHNA and CDR2 SNTAGT. Trimming took 5 bases from V and 4 from J; bases not matched to a gene: 10. In nucleotides, the CDR3 is TGTGCCAGCAGTAAGCGGGGCCAGCGGGGGTACAATGAGCAGTTCTTC. Amino acids: CASSKRGQRGYNEQFF.

The CDR3 DNA reads TGCAGCGTTGGAGGGACAGGGGCAGATGGCTACACCTTC. It translates to CSVGGTGADGYTF. The chain is built from TRBV29-1 and TRBJ1-2, with 10 bases aligning to TRBD1. The V and J ends lost 4 bases and 6 bases, in that order; junction bases with no gene match: 5. Germline V gene data show CDR1 as SQVTM and CDR2 as ANQGSEA. This CDR3 has 13 residues.